Below, 21 T cell receptor beta chains from the same sample are listed, as sequenced in a study of neoadjuvant anti-PD-1 for oral cavity cancer. Some clones are missing from TCRdb's copy, which holds only in-frame ones; the method was immunoSEQ multiplex PCR. The table lists roughly 20,000 clones, around 45% of them singletons, with about two fifths in the top ten. Time point given: after neoadjuvant nivolumab, at surgical resection. This sample comprised tumor tissue, obtained after nivolumab (anti-PD-1) treatment. The receptors were sampled from a person aged 35 to 85 with oral cavity squamous cell carcinoma.

This clone was counted a few times. The chain couples TRBV28 to TRBJ1-2; no clear D gene. From germline, CDR1 is MDHEN and CDR2 SYDVKM. Trimming removed 8 bases at V and 1 base at J, with 8 bases between. CDR3 size: 12 residues. CDR3: CASSTLNYGYTF. The CDR3 DNA reads as TGTGCCAGCTCGACACTTAACTATGGCTACACCTTC.

This clone was counted only a few times. This chain links TRBV5-5 with TRBJ2-4; D may match TRBD1 or TRBD2 (5 bases each). Between the trimmed V and J ends, which lost 5 bases and 6 bases, there was a span of 12 bases. The germline V gene has CDR1 SGHKS and CDR2 YYEKEE (reference sequence). The CDR3 totals 13 residues. DNA of the CDR3: TGTGCCAGCAGGAGGGGACGGGTAAACATTCAGTACTTC. Translation: CASRRGRVNIQYF.

The V gene is TRBV5-1, the J gene TRBJ2-3; 8 bases align to TRBD1. There are 16 residues in the CDR3. Germline loops: CDR1 SGHRS, CDR2 YFSETQ. Trimming at V came to 6 bases and at J to 3 bases, leaving 12 bases not matched to a gene. As DNA, the CDR3 is TGCGCCAGCAAGGAAGCCATTCGACAGGGGACAGATACGCAGTATTTT. It is translated as CASKEAIRQGTDTQYF.

The chain joins TRBV9 to TRBJ1-2, with D tentatively TRBD1 (6 bases). Germline loops: CDR1 SGDLS, CDR2 YYNGEE. V shed 2 bases and J shed 2 bases, with 10 bases lying between them. The CDR3 contains 14 residues. The CDR3 is CASSVSGENYGYTF. As DNA, the CDR3 is TGTGCCAGCAGCGTCTCAGGGGAAAACTATGGCTACACCTTC.

The chain recombines TRBV13 with TRBJ1-2; 11 nucleotides align to TRBD1. The germline gives CDR1 PRHDT, CDR2 FYEKMQ (reference sequence). J gave up 8 bases and V 0 bases, and 8 bases lay outside the gene matches. CDR3 length: 16 amino acids. This CDR3 reads CASSLGPGTGGLGYTF. The CDR3, as DNA: TGTGCCAGCAGCTTAGGCCCCGGGACAGGGGGTCTCGGCTACACCTTC.

The J gene is TRBJ1-5, the V gene TRBV19, with 9 bases matching TRBD1. V was clipped by 3 bases and J by 0 bases; unmatched bases: 3. The CDR3 contains 16 residues. In germline, CDR1 is LNHDA, CDR2 SQIVND (reference sequence). CDR3 loop: CASSIEQGASNQPQHF. The CDR3 DNA reads as TGTGCCAGTAGTATTGAACAGGGGGCTAGCAATCAGCCCCAGCATTTT. Filled out from reference TRBV19 and TRBJ1-5, the complete variable domain reads DGGITQSPKYLFRKEGQNVTLSCEQNLNHDAMYWYRQDPGQGLRLIYYSQIVNDFQKGDIAEGYSVSREKKESFPLTVTSAQKNPTAFYLCASSIEQGASNQPQHFGDGTRLSIL.

This clone was picked up many times. CDR3 DNA: TGCGCCAGCAGCCAAGATGGGTCAGGTAATTCACCCCTCCACTTT. This gives the protein CASSQDGSGNSPLHF. The rearrangement joins TRBV4-3 to TRBJ1-6, with no clear D. This CDR3 region has 15 residues. The V gene's germline CDR1 is LGHNA and CDR2 YSLEER. V was clipped by 0 bases and J by 6 bases, with 9 bases between them.

CDR3 DNA sequence: TGTGCCAGCAGCTTGGACAGGGTTGAGGCCAAAAACATTCAGTACTTC. Residues: CASSLDRVEAKNIQYF. This chain connects TRBV5-5 to TRBJ2-4; D might be TRBD1 (6 bases). The germline V gene has CDR1 SGHKS and CDR2 YYEKEE (reference sequence). The length of the CDR3 is 16 residues. V lost 0 bases, J lost 1 base, and 11 bases lay in between.

The chain carries TRBV13 and TRBJ2-7; TRBD2 matches 7 bases. V was pared by 5 bases and J by 1 base, with 17 bases of the junction left unmatched. CDR1 is PRHDT, CDR2 FYEKMQ, per germline (reference sequence). The CDR3 covers 18 residues. The CDR3 loop is CASSQTWGGSRFSYEQYF. CDR3 in DNA: TGTGCCAGCAGCCAGACCTGGGGGGGGTCGAGATTTTCCTACGAGCAGTACTTC.

This clone was observed a few times. J is TRBJ1-2 and V is TRBV28; D is uncertain. This CDR3 region has 16 residues. The germline CDR1 and CDR2 sequences are MDHEN and SYDVKM. With 4 bases removed from V and 3 bases from J, the gap between germline ends came to 18 bases. Here the CDR3 DNA reads TGTGCCAGCAGTTCCGGACGGACTGTCCGAGACTATGGCTACACCTTC. Protein: CASSSGRTVRDYGYTF.

This rearrangement joins TRBV28 to TRBJ2-2; D might be TRBD1 (5 bases). Germline V gives CDR1 MDHEN, CDR2 SYDVKM. Trimming took off 1 base at V and 4 bases at J, with 10 bases between the two ends. The CDR3 has 15 residues. This CDR3 reads CASSLYQGITGELFF. The CDR3 coding sequence is TGTGCCAGCAGTTTATACCAGGGTATCACCGGGGAGCTGTTTTTT.

The CDR3 region has the DNA TGCGCCAGCAGACAAGACAATTTGGGCTCCTACGAGCAGTACTTC. Amino acids: CASRQDNLGSYEQYF. The rearrangement links TRBV5-1 to TRBJ2-7; no clear D gene. Germline V gene sequence: CDR1 SGHRS, CDR2 YFSETQ. V lost 5 bases and J lost 0, with 15 bases in between. This CDR3 has 15 residues.

This chain connects TRBV7-2 to TRBJ1-3; D not certain. The ends were cut back, 9 bases at V and 0 bases at J, with 12 bases in the middle. The CDR3 loop spans 14 amino acids. Germline V gene lookup returns CDR1 SGHTA and CDR2 FQGNSA. Written as DNA, the CDR3 is TGTGCCAGTAAGGAGGCCAACTCTGGAAACACCATATATTTT. This gives the protein CASKEANSGNTIYF.

The V call is TRBV28, the J call TRBJ1-6, with a possible D match to TRBD1 (5 bases). CDR1 MDHEN and CDR2 SYDVKM come from the germline V gene. The CDR3 is 13 residues long. V was trimmed by 4 bases and J by 8 bases, leaving 9 bases between them. The CDR3 is CASSSFRDSPLHF. Written as DNA, the CDR3 is TGTGCCAGCAGTTCCTTCAGGGATTCACCCCTCCACTTT.

The J gene is TRBJ1-6, the V gene TRBV6-5, with D maybe TRBD1 (5 bases). The CDR3 has 16 residues. The V end lost 6 bases, the J end lost 2 bases, and 14 bases lay between the germline ends. In germline, CDR1 is MNHEY, CDR2 SVGAGI. CDR3 nucleotides: TGTGCCAGCAGCTACCAGACAGTCACCTATAATTCACCCCTCCACTTT. It is translated as CASSYQTVTYNSPLHF.

The chain links TRBV28 to TRBJ1-1; 9 nucleotides align to TRBD1. Germline V gene sequence: CDR1 MDHEN, CDR2 SYDVKM. V trimming: 6 bases; J trimming: 2 bases; junction bases outside the gene matches: 10. The CDR3 extends over 16 amino acids. The CDR3 spells CASRHPGTGFNTEAFF. In DNA form, the CDR3 reads TGTGCCAGCAGGCATCCCGGGACAGGGTTTAACACTGAAGCTTTCTTT.

This clone was recorded at least ten times. The J gene is TRBJ1-2, the V gene TRBV10-2, with D unresolved. V was cut by 0 bases and J by 8 bases, with 10 bases left in between. This CDR3 region has 13 residues. Germline lookup yields CDR1 WSHSY and CDR2 SAAADI. Written as DNA, the CDR3 is TGCGCCAGCAGTGAGTCTAGAACGGGGGGCTACACCTTC. Translation: CASSESRTGGYTF.

This clone has a handful of counts. The chain uses TRBV11-3 and TRBJ2-5; TRBD2 might be the D (5 bases). With 6 bases removed from V and 4 bases from J, the gap between germline ends came to 9 bases. This CDR3 has 12 amino acids. Germline assignment: CDR1 SGHNT and CDR2 YENEEA. The DNA for the CDR3 is TGTGCCAGCAGGGGGAGCGGAGAGACCCAGTACTTC. It codes for CASRGSGETQYF.

This clone was observed a handful of times. This chain joins TRBV11-2 and TRBJ1-5, with 7 bases that match TRBD1. The CDR3 contains 14 residues. Germline values: CDR1 SGHAT, CDR2 FQNNGV. Unmatched junction bases numbered 8, after V lost 5 bases and J lost 7 bases. CDR3 in amino acids: CASSLGTEGQPQHF. CDR3 in DNA: TGTGCCAGCAGCCTAGGGACAGAGGGACAGCCCCAGCATTTT.

The chain recombines TRBV7-9 with TRBJ2-7; no clear D. Germline V lookup: CDR1 SEHNR, CDR2 FQNEAQ (reference sequence). V lost 1 base to trimming and J lost 3 bases, with 4 bases between them. CDR3 length: 12 amino acids. For the CDR3, the DNA is TGTGCCAGCAGCTTAGACTTCTACGAGCAGTACTTC. Protein sequence: CASSLDFYEQYF.

This clone appeared a few times. This chain links TRBV5-4 with TRBJ1-2; D not certain. The CDR3 runs to 12 residues. Germline assignment: CDR1 SGHNT and CDR2 YYREEE (reference sequence). V was shortened by 0 bases and J by 7 bases, with 7 bases between the two germline ends. CDR3 coding DNA: TGTGCCAGCAGCTTGGTTCTTGGTGGCTACACCTTC. This codes for CASSLVLGGYTF.